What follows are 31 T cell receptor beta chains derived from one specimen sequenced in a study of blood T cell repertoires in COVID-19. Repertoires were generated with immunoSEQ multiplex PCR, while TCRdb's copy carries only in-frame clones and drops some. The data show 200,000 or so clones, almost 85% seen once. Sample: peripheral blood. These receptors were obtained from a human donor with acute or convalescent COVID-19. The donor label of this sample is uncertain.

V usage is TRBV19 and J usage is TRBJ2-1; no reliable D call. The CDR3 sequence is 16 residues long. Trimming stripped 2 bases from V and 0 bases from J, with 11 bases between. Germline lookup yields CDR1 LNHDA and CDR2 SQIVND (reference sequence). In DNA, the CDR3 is TGTGCCAGTAGTATATTGACGGGTAGCTCCTACAATGAGCAGTTCTTC. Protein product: CASSILTGSSYNEQFF.

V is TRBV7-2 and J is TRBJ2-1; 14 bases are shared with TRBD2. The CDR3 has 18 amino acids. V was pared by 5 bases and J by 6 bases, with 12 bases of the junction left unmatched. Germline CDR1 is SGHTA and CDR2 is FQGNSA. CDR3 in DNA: TGTGCCAGCAGCCTGAGTCCCGGGACTAGCGGGAGAGGCAATGAGCAGTTCTTC. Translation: CASSLSPGTSGRGNEQFF.

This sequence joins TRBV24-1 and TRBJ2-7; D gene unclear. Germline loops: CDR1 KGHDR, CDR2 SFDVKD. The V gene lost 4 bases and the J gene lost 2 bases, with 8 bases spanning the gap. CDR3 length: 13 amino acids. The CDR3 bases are TGTGCCACCAGTGACCCGGGTACCTACGAGCAGTACTTC. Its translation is CATSDPGTYEQYF.

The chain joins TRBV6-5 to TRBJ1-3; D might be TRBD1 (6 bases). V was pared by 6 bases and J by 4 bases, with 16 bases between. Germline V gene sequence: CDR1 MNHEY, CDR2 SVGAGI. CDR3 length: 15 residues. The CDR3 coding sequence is TGTGCCAGCAGCCGGGACATTCCTCGCGGAAACACCATATATTTT. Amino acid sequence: CASSRDIPRGNTIYF.

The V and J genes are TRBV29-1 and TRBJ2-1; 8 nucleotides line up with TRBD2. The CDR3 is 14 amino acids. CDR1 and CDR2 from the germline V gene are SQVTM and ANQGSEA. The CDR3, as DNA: TGCAGTTCTCGGGGGGGGATCGCCTACAATGAGCAGTTCTTC. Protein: CSSRGGIAYNEQFF.

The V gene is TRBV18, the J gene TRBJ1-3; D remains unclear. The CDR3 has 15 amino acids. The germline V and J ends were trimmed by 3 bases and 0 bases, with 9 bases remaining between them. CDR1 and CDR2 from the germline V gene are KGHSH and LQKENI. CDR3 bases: TGTGCCAGCTCACCCGCTGCGGGCTCTGGAAACACCATATATTTT. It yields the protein CASSPAAGSGNTIYF.

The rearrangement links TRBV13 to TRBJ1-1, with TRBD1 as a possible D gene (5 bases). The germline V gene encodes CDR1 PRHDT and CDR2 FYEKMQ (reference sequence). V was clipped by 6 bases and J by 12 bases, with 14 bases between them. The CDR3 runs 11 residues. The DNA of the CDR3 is TGTGCCAGCAGTTCAGGGTTTGGATCTTTCTTT. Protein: CASSSGFGSFF. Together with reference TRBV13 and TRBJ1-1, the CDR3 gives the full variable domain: AAGVIQSPRHLIKEKRETATLKCYPIPRHDTVYWYQQGPGQDPQFLISFYEKMQSDKGSIPDRFSAQQFSDYHSELNMSSLELGDSALYFCASSSGFGSFFGQGTRLTVV.

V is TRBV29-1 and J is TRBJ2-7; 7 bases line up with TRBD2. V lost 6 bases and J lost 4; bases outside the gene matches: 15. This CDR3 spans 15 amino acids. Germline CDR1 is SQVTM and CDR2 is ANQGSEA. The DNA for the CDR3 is TGCAGCGTGGGCACCCGGGGCGGGAGAAGTTACGAGCAGTACTTC. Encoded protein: CSVGTRGGRSYEQYF.

The CDR3: CAISEASTDTQYF. The CDR3 DNA reads as TGTGCCATCAGTGAAGCAAGCACAGATACGCAGTATTTT. The chain combines TRBV10-3 with TRBJ2-3; no reliable D call. The germline gives CDR1 ENHRY, CDR2 SYGVKD. The CDR3 is 13 residues long. The V gene lost 3 bases and the J gene lost 0 bases, with 4 bases spanning the gap.

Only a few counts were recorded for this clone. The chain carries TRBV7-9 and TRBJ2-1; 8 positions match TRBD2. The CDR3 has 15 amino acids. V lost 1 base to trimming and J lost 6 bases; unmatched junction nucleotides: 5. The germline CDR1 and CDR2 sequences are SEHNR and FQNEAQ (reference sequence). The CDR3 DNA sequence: TGTGCCAGCAGCTTAGGAACCGGGACTAGCAATGAGCAGTTCTTC. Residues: CASSLGTGTSNEQFF.

CDR3 sequence (DNA): TGTGCCAGCAGCTTAGAGGCCAGCCGCGGGTACGAGCAGTACTTC. Encoded protein: CASSLEASRGYEQYF. The chain has TRBV11-2 and TRBJ2-7; D is perhaps TRBD2 (5 bases). Trimming took off 0 bases at V and 4 bases at J, with 13 bases between the two ends. Looked up from germline, CDR1 is SGHAT and CDR2 is FQNNGV. This CDR3 comprises 15 residues.

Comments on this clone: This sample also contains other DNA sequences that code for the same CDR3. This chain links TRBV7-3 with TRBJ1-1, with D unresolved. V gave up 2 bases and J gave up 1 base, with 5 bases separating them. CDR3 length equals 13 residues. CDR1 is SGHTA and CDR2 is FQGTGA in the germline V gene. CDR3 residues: CASSLGRNTEAFF. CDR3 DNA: TGTGCCAGCAGCTTAGGCCGGAACACTGAAGCTTTCTTT.

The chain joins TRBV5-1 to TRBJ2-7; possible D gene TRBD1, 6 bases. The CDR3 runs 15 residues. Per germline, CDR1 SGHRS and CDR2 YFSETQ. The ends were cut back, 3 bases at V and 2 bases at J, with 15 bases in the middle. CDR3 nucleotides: TGCGCCAGCAGCTCAACGGACAGATCCACCTACGAGCAGTACTTC. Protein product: CASSSTDRSTYEQYF.

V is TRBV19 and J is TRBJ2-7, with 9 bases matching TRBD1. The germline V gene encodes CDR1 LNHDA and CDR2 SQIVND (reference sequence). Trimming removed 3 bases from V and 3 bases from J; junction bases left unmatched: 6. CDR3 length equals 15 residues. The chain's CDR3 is CASSMWGTGNYEQYF. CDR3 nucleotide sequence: TGTGCCAGTAGTATGTGGGGGACAGGGAACTACGAGCAGTACTTC.

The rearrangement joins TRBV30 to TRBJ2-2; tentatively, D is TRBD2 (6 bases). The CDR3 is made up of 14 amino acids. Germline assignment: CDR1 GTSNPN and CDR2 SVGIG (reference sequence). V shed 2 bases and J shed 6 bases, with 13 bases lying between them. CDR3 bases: TGTGCCTGGAGTTCGGGACTCCAGTCCGGGGAGCTGTTTTTT. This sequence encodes CAWSSGLQSGELFF.

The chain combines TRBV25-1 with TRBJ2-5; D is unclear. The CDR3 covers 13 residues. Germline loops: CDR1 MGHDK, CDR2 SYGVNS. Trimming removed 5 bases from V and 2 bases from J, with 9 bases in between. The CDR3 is CASSNYGQETQYF. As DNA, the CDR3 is TGTGCCAGCAGTAACTACGGGCAAGAGACCCAGTACTTC.

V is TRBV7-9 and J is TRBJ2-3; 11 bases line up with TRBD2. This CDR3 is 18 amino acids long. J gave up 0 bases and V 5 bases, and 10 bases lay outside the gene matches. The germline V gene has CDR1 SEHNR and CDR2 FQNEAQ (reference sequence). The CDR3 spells CASSGLTSGGGSTDTQYF. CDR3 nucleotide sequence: TGTGCCAGCAGCGGACTCACTAGCGGGGGAGGTAGCACAGATACGCAGTATTTT.

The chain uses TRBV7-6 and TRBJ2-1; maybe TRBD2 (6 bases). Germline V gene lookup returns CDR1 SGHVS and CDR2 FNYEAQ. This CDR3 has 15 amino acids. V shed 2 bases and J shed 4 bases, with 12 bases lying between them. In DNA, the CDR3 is TGTGCCAGCAGCTTAAAAGCGGGTGTTTACAATGAGCAGTTCTTC. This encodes CASSLKAGVYNEQFF.

The CDR3 spells CASSSITGPSGNTIYF. The CDR3 DNA reads TGTGCCAGCAGTTCCATTACAGGGCCCTCTGGAAACACCATATATTTT. This sequence joins TRBV28 and TRBJ1-3; a weak D match, TRBD1 (6 bases). This CDR3 comprises 16 residues. Deletions cut 4 bases from V and 0 bases from J, with 13 bases between. Germline CDR1 MDHEN, CDR2 SYDVKM.

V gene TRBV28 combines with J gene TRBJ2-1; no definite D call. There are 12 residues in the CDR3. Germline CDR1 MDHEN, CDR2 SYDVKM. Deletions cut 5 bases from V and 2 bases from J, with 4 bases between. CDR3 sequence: CASSGPYNEQFF. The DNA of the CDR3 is TGTGCCAGCAGTGGGCCCTACAATGAGCAGTTCTTC.

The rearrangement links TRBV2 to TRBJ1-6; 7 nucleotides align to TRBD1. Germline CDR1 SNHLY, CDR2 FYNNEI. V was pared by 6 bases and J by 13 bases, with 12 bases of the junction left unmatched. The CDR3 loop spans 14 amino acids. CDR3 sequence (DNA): TGTGCCAGCAGAGCCACAACAGGGGTCGGTCCCCTCCACTTT. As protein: CASRATTGVGPLHF.

For the CDR3, the DNA is TGCGCCAGCAGCACACTGACATCGAACACTGAAGCTTTCTTT. Translation: CASSTLTSNTEAFF. J is TRBJ1-1 and V is TRBV5-1; D call uncertain. Germline V gives CDR1 SGHRS, CDR2 YFSETQ. Deletions cut 4 bases from V and 1 base from J, with 11 bases between. The CDR3 totals 14 residues.

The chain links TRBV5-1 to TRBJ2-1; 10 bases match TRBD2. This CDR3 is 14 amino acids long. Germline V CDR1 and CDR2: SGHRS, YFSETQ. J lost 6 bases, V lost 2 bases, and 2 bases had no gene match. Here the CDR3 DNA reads TGCGCCAGCAGCTTACTAGCGGGATTCAATGAGCAGTTCTTC. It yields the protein CASSLLAGFNEQFF.

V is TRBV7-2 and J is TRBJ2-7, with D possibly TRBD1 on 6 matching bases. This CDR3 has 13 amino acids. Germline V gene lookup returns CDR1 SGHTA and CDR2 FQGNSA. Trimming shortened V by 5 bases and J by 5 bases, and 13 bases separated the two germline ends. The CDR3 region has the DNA TGTGCCAGCAGCCGCCTCACAGGGCACGAGCAGTACTTC. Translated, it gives CASSRLTGHEQYF.

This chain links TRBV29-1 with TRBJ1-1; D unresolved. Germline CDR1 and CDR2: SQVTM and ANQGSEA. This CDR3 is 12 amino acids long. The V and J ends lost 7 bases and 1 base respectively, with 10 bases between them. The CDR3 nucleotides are TGCAGCGCCCGACACCAGAACACTGAAGCTTTCTTT. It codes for CSARHQNTEAFF.

CDR3 region: CASSMGQQETQYF. CDR3 DNA: TGTGCCAGCAGCATGGGACAGCAAGAGACCCAGTACTTC. This chain links TRBV7-8 with TRBJ2-5, with 7 nucleotides matching TRBD1. Per the germline V gene, CDR1 is SGHVS and CDR2 is FQNEAQ. The V and J ends lost 5 bases and 2 bases, in that order; junction bases with no gene match: 2. The CDR3 runs to 13 residues.

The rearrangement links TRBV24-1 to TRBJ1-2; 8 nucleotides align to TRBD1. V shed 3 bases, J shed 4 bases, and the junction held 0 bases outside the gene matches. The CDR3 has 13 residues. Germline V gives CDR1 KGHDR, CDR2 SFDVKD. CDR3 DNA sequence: TGTGCCACCAGTGATACAGGGGGCTATGGCTACACCTTC. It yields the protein CATSDTGGYGYTF.

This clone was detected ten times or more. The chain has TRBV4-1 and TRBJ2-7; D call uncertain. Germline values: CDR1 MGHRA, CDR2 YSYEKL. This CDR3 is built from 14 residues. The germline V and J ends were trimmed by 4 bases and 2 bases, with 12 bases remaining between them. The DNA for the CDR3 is TGCGCCAGCAGCCGTATCAGCGTGGCCTACGAGCAGTACTTC. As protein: CASSRISVAYEQYF.

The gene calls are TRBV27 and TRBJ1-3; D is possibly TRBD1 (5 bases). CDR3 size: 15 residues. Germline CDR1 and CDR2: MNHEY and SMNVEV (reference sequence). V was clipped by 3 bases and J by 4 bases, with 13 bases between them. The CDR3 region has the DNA TGTGCCAGCAGTTTGGCGGGGGGTAAAGGAAACACCATATATTTT. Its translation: CASSLAGGKGNTIYF.

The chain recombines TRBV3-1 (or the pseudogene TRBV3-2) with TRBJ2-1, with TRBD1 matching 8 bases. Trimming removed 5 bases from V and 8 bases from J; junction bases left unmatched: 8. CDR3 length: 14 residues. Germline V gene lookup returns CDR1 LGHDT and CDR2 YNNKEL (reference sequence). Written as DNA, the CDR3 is TGTGCCAGCAGCAAAACTAGGACAGGGCATGAGCAGTTCTTC. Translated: CASSKTRTGHEQFF.

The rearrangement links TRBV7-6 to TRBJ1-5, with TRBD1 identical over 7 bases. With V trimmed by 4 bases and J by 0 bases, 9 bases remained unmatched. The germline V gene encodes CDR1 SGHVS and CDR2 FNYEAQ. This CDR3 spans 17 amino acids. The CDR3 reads CASSCRDSEYSNQPQHF. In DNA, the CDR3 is TGTGCCAGCAGCTGCCGGGACAGCGAATATAGCAATCAGCCCCAGCATTTT. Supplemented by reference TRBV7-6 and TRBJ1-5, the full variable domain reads GAGVSQSPRYKVTKRGQDVALRCDPISGHVSLYWYRQALGQGPEFLTYFNYEAQQDKSGLPNDRFSAERPEGSISTLTIQRTEQRDSAMYRCASSCRDSEYSNQPQHFGDGTRLSIL.